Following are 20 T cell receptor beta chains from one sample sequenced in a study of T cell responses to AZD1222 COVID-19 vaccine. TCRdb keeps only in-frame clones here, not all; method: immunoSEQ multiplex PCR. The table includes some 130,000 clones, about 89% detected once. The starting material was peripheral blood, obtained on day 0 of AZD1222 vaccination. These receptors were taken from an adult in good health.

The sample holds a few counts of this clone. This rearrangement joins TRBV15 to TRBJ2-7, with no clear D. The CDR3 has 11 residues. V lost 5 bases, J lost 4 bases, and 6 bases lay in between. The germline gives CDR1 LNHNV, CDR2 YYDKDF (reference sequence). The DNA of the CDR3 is TGTGCCACCAGCGACAATTACGAGCAGTACTTC. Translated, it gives CATSDNYEQYF.

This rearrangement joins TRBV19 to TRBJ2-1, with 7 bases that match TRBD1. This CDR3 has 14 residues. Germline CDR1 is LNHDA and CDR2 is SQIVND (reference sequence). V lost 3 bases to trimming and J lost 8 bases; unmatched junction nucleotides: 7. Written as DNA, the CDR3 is TGTGCCAGTAGTATTTGGACAGGCAGGGATGAGCAGTTCTTC. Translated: CASSIWTGRDEQFF.

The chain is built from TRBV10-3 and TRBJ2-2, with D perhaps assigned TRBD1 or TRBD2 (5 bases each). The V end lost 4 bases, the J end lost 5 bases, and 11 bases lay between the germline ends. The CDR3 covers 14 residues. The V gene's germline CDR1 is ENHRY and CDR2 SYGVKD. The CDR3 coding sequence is TGTGCCATCAGTGGGGGGTTCGAAACCGGGGAGCTGTTTTTT. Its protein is CAISGGFETGELFF.

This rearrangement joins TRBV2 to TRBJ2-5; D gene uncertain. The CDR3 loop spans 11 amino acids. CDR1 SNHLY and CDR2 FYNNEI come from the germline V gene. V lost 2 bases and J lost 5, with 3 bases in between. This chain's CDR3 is CASSERETQYF. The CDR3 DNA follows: TGTGCCAGCAGTGAAAGGGAGACCCAGTACTTC.

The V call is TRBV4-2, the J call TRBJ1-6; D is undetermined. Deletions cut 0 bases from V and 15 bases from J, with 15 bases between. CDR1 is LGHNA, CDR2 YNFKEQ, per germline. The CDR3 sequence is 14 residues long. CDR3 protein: CASSQETSRDILHF. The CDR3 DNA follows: TGTGCCAGCAGCCAAGAGACCTCGAGAGATATCCTCCACTTT.

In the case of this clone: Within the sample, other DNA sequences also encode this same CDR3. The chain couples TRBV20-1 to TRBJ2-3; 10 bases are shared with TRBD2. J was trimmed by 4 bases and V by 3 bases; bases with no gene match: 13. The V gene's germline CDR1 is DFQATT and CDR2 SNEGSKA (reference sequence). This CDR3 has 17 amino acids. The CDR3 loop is CSASRSGGALRADTQYF. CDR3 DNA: TGCAGTGCTAGTAGAAGCGGGGGGGCGCTGAGGGCAGATACGCAGTATTTT.

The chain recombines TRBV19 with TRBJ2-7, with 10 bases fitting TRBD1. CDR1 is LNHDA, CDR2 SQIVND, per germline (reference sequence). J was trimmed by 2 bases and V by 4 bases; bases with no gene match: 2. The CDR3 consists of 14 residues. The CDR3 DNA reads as TGTGCCAGTAGTAAGGGACAGGGGCCCTACGAGCAGTACTTC. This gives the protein CASSKGQGPYEQYF.

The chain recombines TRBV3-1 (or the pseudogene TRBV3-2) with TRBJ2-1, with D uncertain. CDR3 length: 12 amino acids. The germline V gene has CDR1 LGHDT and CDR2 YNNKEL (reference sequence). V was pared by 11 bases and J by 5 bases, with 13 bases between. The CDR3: CAAHSTHNEQFF. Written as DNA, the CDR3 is TGTGCCGCCCATTCCACCCACAATGAGCAGTTCTTC.

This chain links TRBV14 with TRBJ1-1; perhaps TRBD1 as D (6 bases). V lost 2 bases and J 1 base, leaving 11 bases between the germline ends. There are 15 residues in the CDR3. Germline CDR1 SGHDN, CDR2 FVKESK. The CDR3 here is CASSQTGTPNTEAFF. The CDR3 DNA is TGTGCCAGCAGCCAAACAGGGACCCCGAACACTGAAGCTTTCTTT. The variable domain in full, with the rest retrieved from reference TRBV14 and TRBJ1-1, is EAGVTQFPSHSVIEKGQTVTLRCDPISGHDNLYWYRRVMGKEIKFLLHFVKESKQDESGMPNNRFLAERTGGTYSTLKVQPAELEDSGVYFCASSQTGTPNTEAFFGQGTRLTVV.

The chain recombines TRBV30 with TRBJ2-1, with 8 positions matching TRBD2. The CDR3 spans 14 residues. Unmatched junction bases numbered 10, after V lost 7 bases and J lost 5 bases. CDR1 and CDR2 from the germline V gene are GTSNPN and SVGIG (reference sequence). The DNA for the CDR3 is TGTGCCTCACGCCCCAGCGGGGGACACAATGAGCAGTTCTTC. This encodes CASRPSGGHNEQFF.

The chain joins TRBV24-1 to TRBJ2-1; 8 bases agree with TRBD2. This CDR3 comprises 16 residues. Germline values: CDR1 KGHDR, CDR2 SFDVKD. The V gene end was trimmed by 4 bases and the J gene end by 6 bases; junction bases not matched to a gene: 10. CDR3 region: CATSESRGTRGNEQFF. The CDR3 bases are TGTGCCACCAGTGAAAGCCGCGGGACTAGAGGCAATGAGCAGTTCTTC.

The CDR3, as DNA: TGCGCCAGCAGCTGGATGCCGCGGGGGCAGGGCTCCTACAATGAGCAGTTCTTC. Amino acids: CASSWMPRGQGSYNEQFF. The chain couples TRBV5-1 to TRBJ2-1; a possible D gene is TRBD2 (7 bases). Trimming took 3 bases from V and 0 from J, leaving 19 bases between them. The CDR3 loop spans 18 amino acids. Germline V gene lookup returns CDR1 SGHRS and CDR2 YFSETQ.

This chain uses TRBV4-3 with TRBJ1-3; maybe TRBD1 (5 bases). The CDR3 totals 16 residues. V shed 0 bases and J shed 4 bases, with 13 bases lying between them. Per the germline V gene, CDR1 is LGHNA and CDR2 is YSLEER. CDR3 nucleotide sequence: TGCGCCAGCAGCCAAGAGAGGGGCCTGGGAGGAAACACCATATATTTT. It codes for CASSQERGLGGNTIYF.

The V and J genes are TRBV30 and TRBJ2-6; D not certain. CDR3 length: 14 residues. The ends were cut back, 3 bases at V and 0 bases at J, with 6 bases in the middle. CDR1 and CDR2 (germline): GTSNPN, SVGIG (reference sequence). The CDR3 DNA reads TGTGCCTGGAGCACCGTCTCTGGGGCCAACGTCCTGACTTTC. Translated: CAWSTVSGANVLTF.

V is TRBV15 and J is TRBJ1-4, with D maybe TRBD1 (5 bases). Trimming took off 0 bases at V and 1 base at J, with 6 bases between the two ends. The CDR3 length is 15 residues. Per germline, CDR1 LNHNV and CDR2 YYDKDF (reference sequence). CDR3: CATSREGGTNEKLFF. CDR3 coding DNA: TGTGCCACCAGCAGAGAGGGGGGAACTAATGAAAAACTGTTTTTT.

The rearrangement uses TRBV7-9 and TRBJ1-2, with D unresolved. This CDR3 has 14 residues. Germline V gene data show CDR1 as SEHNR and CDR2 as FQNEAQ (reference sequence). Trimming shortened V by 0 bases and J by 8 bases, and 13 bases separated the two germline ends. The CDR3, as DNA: TGTGCCAGCAGCTTAGCCCTGACTCCGGCGGGCTACACCTTC. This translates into CASSLALTPAGYTF. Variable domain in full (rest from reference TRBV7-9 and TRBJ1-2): DTGVSQNPRHKITKRGQNVTFRCDPISEHNRLYWYRQTLGQGPEFLTYFQNEAQLEKSRLLSDRFSAERPKGSFSTLEIQRTEQGDSAMYLCASSLALTPAGYTFGSGTRLTVV.

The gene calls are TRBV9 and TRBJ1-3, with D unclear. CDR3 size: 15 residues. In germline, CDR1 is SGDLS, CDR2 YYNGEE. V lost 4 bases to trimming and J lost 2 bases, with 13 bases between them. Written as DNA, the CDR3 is TGTGCCAGCAGCCCGGGAGCGACCGCTGGAAACACCATATATTTT. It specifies CASSPGATAGNTIYF.

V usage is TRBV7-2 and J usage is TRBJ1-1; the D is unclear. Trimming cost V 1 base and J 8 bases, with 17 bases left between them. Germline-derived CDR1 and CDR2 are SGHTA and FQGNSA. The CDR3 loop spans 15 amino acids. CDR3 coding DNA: TGTGCCAGCAGCTTAGAGTCCGGGAGAAATTCCGAAGCTTTCTTT. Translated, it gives CASSLESGRNSEAFF.

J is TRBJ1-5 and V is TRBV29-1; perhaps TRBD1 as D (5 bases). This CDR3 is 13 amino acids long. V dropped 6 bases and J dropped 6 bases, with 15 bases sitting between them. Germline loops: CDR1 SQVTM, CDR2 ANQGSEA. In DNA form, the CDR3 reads TGCAGCGTGAAAGGGGACCCCGGTCAGCCCCAGCATTTT. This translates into CSVKGDPGQPQHF. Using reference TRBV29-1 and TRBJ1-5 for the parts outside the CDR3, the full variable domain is SAVISQKPSRDICQRGTSLTIQCQVDSQVTMMFWYRQQPGQSLTLIATANQGSEATYESGFVIDKFPISRPNLTFSTLTVSNMSPEDSSIYLCSVKGDPGQPQHFGDGTRLSIL.

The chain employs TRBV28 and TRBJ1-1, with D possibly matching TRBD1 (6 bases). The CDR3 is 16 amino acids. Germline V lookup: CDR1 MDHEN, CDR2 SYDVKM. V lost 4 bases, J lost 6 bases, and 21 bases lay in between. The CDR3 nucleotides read TGTGCCAGCAGTTCAATGGGGTCGGGACATAAGGCTGAAGCTTTCTTT. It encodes CASSSMGSGHKAEAFF. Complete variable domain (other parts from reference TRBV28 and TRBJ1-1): DVKVTQSSRYLVKRTGEKVFLECVQDMDHENMFWYRQDPGLGLRLIYFSYDVKMKEKGDIPEGYSVSREKKERFSLILESASTNQTSMYLCASSSMGSGHKAEAFFGQGTRLTVV.